This is a list of T cell receptor beta chains from one sample in a study of blood T cells in healthy people across ages. Each CDR3 protein is one row after TCRdb ran MiXCR on the 5' RACE reads. This table has 750,000 to 1,000,000 distinct CDR3 sequences, around 29% appearing once. These data also featured in a second study, about T cells of mothers and their children.

The source material was blood. The receptor source for this set is a woman between 40 and 50 years old in good health. Each CDR3 is given with its conserved first and last residue.

v_call,cdr3_aa
TRBV11-2,CASSLAGASTYEQYF
TRBV7-9,CASSSSIAGYEQFF
TRBV7-3,CASSLSYTGAGTPYGYTF
TRBV2,CASNLDRGHSPGYTF
TRBV4-3,CASSQDRTGVEQYF
TRBV7-2,CASSLGSSSYNEQFF
TRBV2,CASSEFLFVGNEQFF
TRBV5-1,CASSLYSDRVKETQYF
TRBV6-1,CASSEYVGGYSYEQYF
TRBV5-1,CASSSSCDSYNEQFF
TRBV12-3/TRBV12-4,CASSSGGRIRGGGYTF
TRBV7-2,CASSKNRGAVETQYF
TRBV20-1,CSARPRAEPPYNERYF
TRBV28,CASGRQGRYGYTF
TRBV28,CASSLSDRGADTQYF
TRBV7-2,CASSLYGASGGRETQYF
TRBV14,CASSQGLNIASYGQYF
TRBV5-4,CASSLRNRPIYEQYF
TRBV5-1,CASSLKGAVYEQYF
TRBV12-3/TRBV12-4,CASSGTRTEAFF
TRBV12-3/TRBV12-4,CASSPGQGGYTF
TRBV2,CASMEGTNTEAFF
TRBV2,CASSSRTSGAYNEQFF
TRBV4-2,CASSQERGGQETQYF
TRBV7-9,CASSLSYRGRRNEQFF
TRBV12-3/TRBV12-4,CASSDRGFESGYTF
TRBV7-9,CASSVSWGEQYF
TRBV11-2,CASSFAGTGNEQYF
TRBV7-9,CASSLAFRDYYGYTF
TRBV5-1,CASSLARLTNTEAFF
TRBV7-9,CASSSTSTYEQYF
TRBV28,CASSVTGTGANVLTF
TRBV5-1,CASSLRGQGYNEQFF
TRBV7-6,CASSLGPGGGDGYTF
TRBV7-2,CASSRGQAGNTIYF
TRBV15,CATSRDRLAGGQYF
TRBV7-2,CASSLGGPPEQYF
TRBV12-3/TRBV12-4,CASRASGTVNSPLHF
TRBV27,CVSSLSSGTYEQYF
TRBV20-1,CRARFHNTEAFF
TRBV28,CATRDKNTEAFF
TRBV12-3/TRBV12-4,CASSFRGLGADTQYF
TRBV12-3/TRBV12-4,CASRWGLAGEEQYF
TRBV15,CATKSGGEEGPQHF
TRBV7-8,CASSSPQGGQPQHF
TRBV7-2,CASSYYQDQPQHF
TRBV10-3,CAISTTGGLNNEQFF
TRBV15,CATSNWDSRGETQYF
TRBV6-2/TRBV6-3,CASSFEVQETQYFGRMNTEAFF
TRBV2,CASSASLGPRNNYGYTF
TRBV28,CASSSRTGVAYEQYF